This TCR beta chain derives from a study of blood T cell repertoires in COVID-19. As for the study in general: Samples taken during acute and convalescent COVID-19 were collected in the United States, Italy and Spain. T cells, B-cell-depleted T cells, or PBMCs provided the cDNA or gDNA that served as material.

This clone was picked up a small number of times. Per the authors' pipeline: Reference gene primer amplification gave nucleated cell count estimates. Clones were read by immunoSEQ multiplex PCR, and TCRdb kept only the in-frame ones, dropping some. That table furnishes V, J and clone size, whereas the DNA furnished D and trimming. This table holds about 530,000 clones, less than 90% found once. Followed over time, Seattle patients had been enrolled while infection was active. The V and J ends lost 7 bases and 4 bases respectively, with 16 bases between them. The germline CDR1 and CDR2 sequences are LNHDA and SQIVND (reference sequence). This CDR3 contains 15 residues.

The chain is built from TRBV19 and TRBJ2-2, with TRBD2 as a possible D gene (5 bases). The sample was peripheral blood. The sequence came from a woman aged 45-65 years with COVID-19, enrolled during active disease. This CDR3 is CASIMQPGSTGELFF. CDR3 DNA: TGTGCCAGTATTATGCAACCTGGGAGCACCGGGGAGCTGTTTTTT.